The present TCR beta chain was sequenced within a study of T cell changes during pregnancy in multiple sclerosis. The CDR3 has 15 residues. Germline-derived CDR1 and CDR2 are SEHNR and FQNEAQ (reference sequence). Deletions cut 2 bases from V and 3 bases from J, with 13 bases between. The method was immunoSEQ multiplex PCR; TCRdb's version includes in-frame clones alone and lacks a portion of them. The profile shows some 100,000 clones, 91% of them singletons. Material: peripheral blood, obtained in the second trimester of pregnancy. This TCR came from a female donor with multiple sclerosis, enrolled in a pregnancy study. The J gene is TRBJ2-5, the V gene TRBV7-9, with TRBD2 as a possible D gene (5 bases). CDR3 protein: CASSLISTKKETQYF. CDR3 nucleotides: TGTGCCAGCAGCTTAATATCGACTAAAAAAGAGACCCAGTACTTC.